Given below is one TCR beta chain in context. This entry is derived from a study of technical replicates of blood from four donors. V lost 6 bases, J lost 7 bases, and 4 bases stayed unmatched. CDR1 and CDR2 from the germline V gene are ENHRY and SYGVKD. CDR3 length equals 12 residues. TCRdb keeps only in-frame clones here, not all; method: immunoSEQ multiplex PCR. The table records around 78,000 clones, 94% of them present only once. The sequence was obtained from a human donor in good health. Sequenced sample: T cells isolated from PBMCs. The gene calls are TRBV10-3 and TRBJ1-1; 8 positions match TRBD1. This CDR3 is CAIRRQGIEAFF. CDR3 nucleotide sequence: TGTGCCATCAGGCGACAGGGGATTGAAGCTTTCTTT.